Shown below are 26 T cell receptor beta chains from a single sample sequenced in a study of tumor-infiltrating lymphocytes in primary liver carcinoma. Production of TCR beta cDNA used around 500 ng total RNA together with a constant-region primer. Slightly modified ARM-PCR, run as three nested multiplex PCR rounds, produced the TCR beta libraries. Investigators reported that the first two PCR rounds, at 10 to 11 cycles each, used TRBV1-TRBV30 forward primers with a C-beta reverse primer. TCRdb passed the multiplex PCR reads through MiXCR, listing each CDR3 protein once. The data show approximately 88,000 distinct CDR3 sequences, less than 75% seen once. Starting material for RNA and DNA co-extraction consisted of about 20-33 mg of unsorted bulk tissue. The sample consisted of tumor-adjacent normal liver tissue. All receptors come from a man in his forties with primary liver carcinoma and hepatitis B virus infection.

A word on this clonotype: One end of the junction does not line up with germline, which may come from a read error. This chain uses TRBV19 with TRBJ2-5; 7 bases are shared with TRBD2. The V gene's germline CDR1 is LNHDA and CDR2 SQIVND (reference sequence). The CDR3 is made up of 15 amino acids. CDR3 coding DNA: TGTGCCGGTAGTATCTCCCCAGCGGGGCAAGAGACCCAGTACTTC. It yields the protein CAGSISPAGQETQYF.

This clonotype was detected once. A junction boundary mismatches the germline segment, possibly from a read error. The J gene is TRBJ2-2, the V gene TRBV11-2; possibly TRBD2 for D (6 bases). CDR1 is SGHAT, CDR2 FQNNGV, per germline. This CDR3 is 17 amino acids long. CDR3 sequence (DNA): TGTCCCAGCAGCTTTGATCGGGACTGGGTCGGCACCGGGGAGCTGCTTTTT. The encoded protein is CPSSFDRDWVGTGELLF.

This clonotype showed up many times. V usage is TRBV30 and J usage is TRBJ1-5; possible D gene TRBD1, 5 bases. Per germline, CDR1 GTSNPN and CDR2 SVGIG (reference sequence). CDR3 length: 15 residues. V was cut by 0 bases and J by 3 bases, with 12 bases left in between. The chain's CDR3 is CAWSVMGRLNQPQHF. For the CDR3, the DNA is TGTGCCTGGAGTGTAATGGGACGGCTCAATCAGCCCCAGCATTTT.

This clonotype was seen only once. This CDR3 is CASSLDRGNYGYTF. CDR3 bases: TGCGCCAGCAGCTTGGACAGGGGTAACTATGGCTACACCTTC. This chain connects TRBV5-1 to TRBJ1-2; 7 positions match TRBD1. The CDR3 sequence is 14 residues long. In germline, CDR1 is SGHRS, CDR2 YFSETQ. With 0 bases clipped from V and 1 base from J, the junction kept 0 bases outside the gene matches.

This clonotype came up many times. The CDR3 is CASSSSGTHNNEQFF. CDR3 nucleotides: TGTGCCAGCAGCTCGTCCGGGACCCACAACAATGAGCAGTTCTTC. The chain carries TRBV5-4 and TRBJ2-1; the D call may be TRBD1 or TRBD2 (5 bases each). The V gene's germline CDR1 is SGHNT and CDR2 YYREEE (reference sequence). V was trimmed by 3 bases and J by 5 bases, leaving 15 bases between them. CDR3 size: 15 residues.

For this clonotype: At one of its ends the junction is not consistent with the germline gene, which may arise from a read error. The J gene is TRBJ1-5, the V gene TRBV6-2 or TRBV6-3, with D perhaps TRBD1 (6 bases). The CDR3 runs to 15 residues. Germline CDR1 reads MNHEY; CDR2 reads SVGEGT. The CDR3 nucleotides read TGTGTCAGCAGTTACTCCGGGGGGCTCGCTCAGCCCCAGCATTTT. It is translated as CVSSYSGGLAQPQHF.

As regards this clonotype: A read error is possible here, since a much larger clone lies one base away. The rearrangement links TRBV7-8 to TRBJ2-5, with TRBD1 matching over 7 bases. CDR1 SGHVS and CDR2 FQNEAQ come from the germline V gene. The CDR3 runs 15 residues. Here the CDR3 DNA reads TGTGTCAGCAGCTCGGAGATTGGGACAGTGGGGACCCAGTACTTC. Its translation is CVSSSEIGTVGTQYF.

This chain uses TRBV6-6 with TRBJ2-7; no reliable D call. The V and J ends lost 3 bases and 7 bases respectively, with 16 bases between them. Germline V lookup: CDR1 MNHNY, CDR2 SVGAGI (reference sequence). The CDR3 extends over 14 amino acids. The CDR3: CASSYVLTGGEQYF. CDR3 DNA sequence: TGTGCCAGCAGTTATGTACTGACGGGTGGTGAGCAGTACTTC.

This clonotype occurred once. The junction shows a germline mismatch at one end, possibly a read error. This rearrangement joins TRBV11-2 to TRBJ1-1; D call uncertain. Germline V lookup: CDR1 SGHAT, CDR2 FQNNGV. This CDR3 has 13 residues. The CDR3 is CASSYSTNTEASF. For the CDR3, the DNA is TGTGCCAGCAGCTACAGCACGAACACTGAAGCTTCCTTT.

This clonotype was detected only a few times. V is TRBV11-2 and J is TRBJ2-1; no definite D call. Trimming took off 3 bases at V and 5 bases at J, with 14 bases between the two ends. The CDR3 extends over 15 amino acids. Germline V gene data show CDR1 as SGHAT and CDR2 as FQNNGV. CDR3 in DNA: TGTGCCAGCAGCTTTAGCAGGCCACTCGACAATGAGCAGTTCTTC. It encodes CASSFSRPLDNEQFF.

With regard to this clonotype: At one end, the junction sequence differs from germline, possibly due to a read error. CDR3 protein: CASSCNPRATKNIQCF. DNA for the CDR3: TGTGCCAGCAGTTGTAACCCCCGGGCGACCAAAAACATTCAGTGCTTC. V gene TRBV6-2 or TRBV6-3 combines with J gene TRBJ2-4; the D is unclear. The CDR3 runs to 16 residues. Germline V gene data show CDR1 as MNHEY and CDR2 as SVGEGT.

This clonotype was recorded only once. One end of the junction is discordant with germline, which a read error may explain. V is TRBV6-5 and J is TRBJ2-7; D might be TRBD2 (5 bases). Germline loops: CDR1 MNHEY, CDR2 SVGAGI. This CDR3 spans 15 amino acids. The CDR3 loop is CASRREIRETYEQYF. CDR3 nucleotide sequence: TGTGCCAGCAGGAGGGAGATTAGGGAAACCTATGAGCAGTACTTC.

Note on this clonotype: At one end the junction does not follow the germline gene, possibly because of a read error. This chain links TRBV6-1 with TRBJ2-7; no clear D. The CDR3 has 12 residues. Germline V CDR1 and CDR2: MNHNS, SASEGT. Here the CDR3 DNA reads TGTGTCAGCAGTGAAATGCCCTACGAGCAGTACTTC. Translation: CVSSEMPYEQYF.

Comments on this clonotype: A much more abundant neighbour one base away suggests this may be a read error. Since the CDR3 does not end with the conserved phenylalanine or tryptophan, this likely comes from a read error. The chain is built from TRBV5-4 and TRBJ2-2; the D is unclear. The CDR3 sequence is 15 residues long. Trimming removed 3 bases from V and 4 bases from J, with 13 bases in between. From germline, CDR1 is SGHNT and CDR2 YYREEE (reference sequence). The CDR3 coding sequence is TGTGCCAGCAGCTCAGCACGGACGAGCACCGGGGAGCTGTTTTCT. Translated, it gives CASSSARTSTGELFS.

This clonotype was counted once. The chain's CDR3 is CASNAGTDDDEQYF. The CDR3 DNA sequence: TGCGCCAGCAATGCTGGGACGGACGACGACGAGCAGTACTTC. This chain uses TRBV5-1 with TRBJ2-7, with D perhaps assigned TRBD1 or TRBD2 (5 bases each). V gave up 6 bases and J gave up 5 bases, with 18 bases separating them. CDR3 size: 14 residues. Germline V gene data show CDR1 as SGHRS and CDR2 as YFSETQ.

This clonotype was detected once. As the CDR3 is not closed by the conserved phenylalanine or tryptophan, this likely results from a read error. V and J are TRBV12-3 or TRBV12-4 and TRBJ2-7, with D perhaps matching TRBD2 (6 bases). CDR3 size: 12 residues. In nucleotides, the CDR3 is TGTGCCAACAGTGCACTAGCCTACGGGCAGTACCTC. Translation: CANSALAYGQYL.

This clonotype was seen at least ten times. CDR3: CASRYTPREQFF. CDR3 bases: TGTGCCAGCAGATATACCCCCAGGGAGCAGTTCTTC. The chain links TRBV6-6 to TRBJ2-1; D is uncertain. The CDR3 loop spans 12 amino acids. V lost 6 bases, J lost 10 bases, and 13 bases lay in between. From germline, CDR1 is MNHNY and CDR2 SVGAGI (reference sequence).

The V call is TRBV12-3 or TRBV12-4, the J call TRBJ2-7; D uncertain. V lost 2 bases, J lost 6 bases, and 8 bases lay in between. The CDR3 consists of 12 residues. This CDR3 is CASSLRWTEQYF. The CDR3 region has the DNA TGTGCCAGCAGTTTAAGGTGGACCGAGCAGTACTTC.

Notes on this clonotype: One end of the junction fails to match germline, which may point to a read error. The genes are TRBV5-6 and TRBJ2-3; D gene unclear. Germline V gene data show CDR1 as SGHDT and CDR2 as YYEEEE. The CDR3 sequence is 12 residues long. Here the CDR3 reads CAGSSILSTQYF. The DNA for the CDR3 is TGTGCCGGCAGTTCCATTCTATCTACACAGTATTTT. Variable domain in full (rest from reference TRBV5-6 and TRBJ2-3): DAGVTQSPTHLIKTRGQQVTLRCSPKSGHDTVSWYQQALGQGPQFIFQYYEEEERQRGNFPDRFSGHQFPNYSSELNVNALLLGDSALYLCAGSSILSTQYFGPGTRLTVL.

In this sample, this clonotype turned up a few times. The chain combines TRBV28 with TRBJ2-1; D call uncertain. CDR1 is MDHEN, CDR2 SYDVKM, per germline. The V and J ends lost 7 bases and 3 bases respectively, with 10 bases between them. The CDR3 runs 13 residues. CDR3 protein: CASKHRNYNEQFF. For the CDR3, the DNA is TGTGCCAGCAAACACCGTAACTACAATGAGCAGTTCTTC.

The genes are TRBV4-1 and TRBJ2-6, with D maybe TRBD1 (6 bases). The germline V gene encodes CDR1 MGHRA and CDR2 YSYEKL. The V gene lost 3 bases and the J gene lost 4 bases, with 25 bases spanning the gap. This CDR3 is 20 amino acids long. CDR3 DNA: TGCGCCAGCAGCCAGGTACCGGGACACCCGCCTAGGGTCGGGGCCAACGTCCTGACTTTC. The encoded protein is CASSQVPGHPPRVGANVLTF.

The chain carries TRBV11-2 and TRBJ2-7; the D gene is possibly TRBD2 (5 bases). Germline V CDR1 and CDR2: SGHAT, FQNNGV. The CDR3 length is 12 residues. CDR3 amino acids: CPNSLGGPEQYF. The CDR3 coding sequence is TGTCCCAACAGCTTAGGAGGTCCCGAGCAGTACTTC.

The chain employs TRBV5-1 and TRBJ2-2; TRBD1 agrees at 9 bases. Germline V gene lookup returns CDR1 SGHRS and CDR2 YFSETQ. J lost 2 bases, V lost 7 bases, and 6 bases had no gene match. The CDR3 sequence is 15 residues long. In DNA form, the CDR3 reads TGCGCCAGCCTCTCGGGACAGGGCAACACCGGGGAGCTGTTTTTT. It specifies CASLSGQGNTGELFF. The variable domain in full, completed from reference TRBV5-1 and TRBJ2-2, reads KAGVTQTPRYLIKTRGQQVTLSCSPISGHRSVSWYQQTPGQGLQFLFEYFSETQRNKGNFPGRFSGRQFSNSRSEMNVSTLELGDSALYLCASLSGQGNTGELFFGEGSRLTVL.

This clonotype has at least ten counts. The chain has TRBV19 and TRBJ1-2, with D perhaps TRBD1 (5 bases). The CDR3 runs to 12 residues. V lost 3 bases and J lost 5, with 7 bases in between. Per germline, CDR1 LNHDA and CDR2 SQIVND (reference sequence). CDR3 nucleotides: TGTGCCAGTAGTATGGGGGGATATGGCTACACCTTC. It yields the protein CASSMGGYGYTF.

Points on this clonotype: This could be a read error, since a much larger clone is one nucleotide away. The chain joins TRBV29-1 to TRBJ2-1; D call uncertain. There are 15 residues in the CDR3. The germline CDR1 and CDR2 sequences are SQVTM and ANQGSEA. The CDR3 nucleotides read TGCAGCATTGACGGGCAGTCCGGCCCCTACAATGAGCAGTTCTTC. This encodes CSIDGQSGPYNEQFF.

This clonotype was observed a few times. The V and J genes are TRBV7-3 and TRBJ2-1; D ambiguous. This CDR3 region has 14 residues. Germline-derived CDR1 and CDR2 are SGHTA and FQGTGA. V lost 5 bases to trimming and J lost 10 bases, with 18 bases between them. CDR3 DNA: TGTGCCAGCAGCGTGGCTGGGTTGACGAAGGAGCAGTTCTTC. Encoded protein: CASSVAGLTKEQFF.